The TCR beta chain described here comes from a study of T cells in Graves' hyperthyroidism and ophthalmopathy. About the research overall: Prior to any treatment, at the point of initial diagnosis, peripheral blood was collected.

The CDR3 totals 14 residues. The V end lost 5 bases, the J end lost 4 bases, and 14 bases lay between the germline ends. The germline gives CDR1 SGHDN, CDR2 FVKESK. Amplified TCR beta CDR3 regions derived from RNA transcripts. The HTBI primer set served for first-round RT-PCR of the TCR CDR3. TCRdb used MiXCR to reprocess the multiplex PCR reads, holding one entry per CDR3 protein. The table lists roughly 500,000 distinct CDR3 sequences, approximately 25% of them singletons. Among ophthalmopathy patients, the Clinical Activity Score reached at least 3, the NOSPECS grade reached at least 4, and duration remained under 3 months. In its sample, this clonotype was seen many times.

The sequencing sample was made of blood. V gene TRBV14 combines with J gene TRBJ1-1; tentatively, D is TRBD1 (5 bases). This sequence originates from a woman aged 25 to 45 with Graves' ophthalmopathy. In DNA, the CDR3 is TGTGCCAGCAGCGATACGGGGCCCCGCACTGAAGCTTTCTTT. Its translation: CASSDTGPRTEAFF.